The 4 T cell receptor beta chains given below trace back to one sample, sequenced in a study of T cell changes during pregnancy in multiple sclerosis. Produced via immunoSEQ multiplex PCR; TCRdb's table is partial and in-frame only. The repertoire has more than 55,000 clones, 91% of them found once; the top ten carry over 2%. The sample consisted of peripheral blood, taken in the third trimester of pregnancy. These receptors were taken from a female donor in good health, enrolled as a control in a pregnancy study.

The chain is built from TRBV5-1 and TRBJ2-3; TRBD1 matches 8 bases. This CDR3 comprises 15 residues. Germline V gene sequence: CDR1 SGHRS, CDR2 YFSETQ. V shed 4 bases and J 3 bases; nucleotides not matched to a gene: 7. CDR3 sequence reads: CASSPGTGRTDTQYF. As DNA, the CDR3 is TGCGCCAGCAGCCCCGGGACAGGAAGGACAGATACGCAGTATTTT.

The J gene is TRBJ2-7, the V gene TRBV7-9, with 13 nucleotides matching TRBD2. From germline, CDR1 is SEHNR and CDR2 FQNEAQ (reference sequence). V trimming: 4 bases; J trimming: 5 bases; junction bases outside the gene matches: 5. CDR3 length: 15 amino acids. The CDR3 sequence: CASSSTTSGRDEQYF. The CDR3 nucleotides are TGTGCCAGCAGCTCCACAACTAGCGGGAGGGACGAGCAGTACTTC.

The genes are TRBV5-4 and TRBJ2-1; unclear D gene. The CDR3 sequence is 14 residues long. Germline assignment: CDR1 SGHNT and CDR2 YYREEE (reference sequence). V was shortened by 0 bases and J by 6 bases, with 10 bases between the two germline ends. The CDR3 reads CASSLGLQPNEQFF. DNA of the CDR3: TGTGCCAGCAGCTTGGGTCTACAGCCCAATGAGCAGTTCTTC.

This chain joins TRBV6-1 and TRBJ1-3; D remains unclear. With 4 bases removed from V and 7 bases from J, the gap between germline ends came to 11 bases. Germline V CDR1 and CDR2: MNHNS, SASEGT. CDR3 length: 13 residues. Here the CDR3 DNA reads TGTGCCAGCAGTGGGGGAGTGGGGAACACCATATATTTT. Its protein product is CASSGGVGNTIYF.